This T cell receptor (beta chain) was sequenced for a study of T cells in Graves' hyperthyroidism and ophthalmopathy. This CDR3 comprises 14 residues. Germline CDR1 is SGHTA and CDR2 is FQGTGA. Deletions cut 5 bases from V and 3 bases from J, with 13 bases between. Under 3 months was the duration of disease in ophthalmopathy patients, who also had a Clinical Activity Score of at least 3 and a NOSPECS grade of at least 4. Authors of the study amplified TCR beta CDR3 regions from RNA transcripts. HTBI primers were employed in a first-round RT-PCR of the TCR CDR3. TCRdb analysed the multiplex PCR reads with MiXCR anew, one entry per CDR3 protein. There are about 640,000 distinct CDR3 sequences in the sample; more than 20% occur only once, and 34% lies in the top ten.

Material for sequencing was blood. This receptor was identified in a man aged 25-45 years with Graves' ophthalmopathy. The genes are TRBV7-3 and TRBJ1-1; perhaps TRBD1 as D (5 bases). CDR3 protein: CASSPGGIDTEAFF. DNA for the CDR3: TGTGCCAGCAGCCCGGGGGGGATTGACACTGAAGCTTTCTTT.